Detailed here is one TCR beta chain. This CDR3 contains 18 residues. J lost 0 bases, V lost 1 base, and 8 bases had no gene match. CDR1 and CDR2 (germline): SEHNR, FQNEAQ (reference sequence). Libraries were prepared by immunoSEQ multiplex PCR; TCRdb keeps only in-frame clonotypes and omits some of them. The table records 160,000 or so clones, approximately 80% of them present only once. The record originates from a study of blood T cell repertoires in COVID-19. Overall study: COVID-19 samples from acute and convalescent phases originated in the United States, Italy and Spain. Sources were T cells, B-cell-depleted T cells, or PBMCs; the material itself was cDNA or gDNA.

This chain joins TRBV7-9 and TRBJ2-1, with 8 bases that match TRBD2. Sequencing used PBMCs or T cells enriched from blood (not recorded which). The sequence was collected from a man between 45 and 60 years old who had recovered from COVID-19. This CDR3 reads CASSLGSGALDSYNEQFF. The CDR3 nucleotides read TGTGCCAGCAGCTTAGGTAGCGGGGCGTTAGACTCCTACAATGAGCAGTTCTTC.